This T cell receptor beta chain was recorded in a study of post-analysis software for immune sequencing data. Study summary: Several disease courses (relapsing-remitting, secondary progressive and progressive-relapsing) of multiple sclerosis were included.

As for this clonotype: Antigen unknown.

The CDR3 extends over 16 amino acids. CDR1 and CDR2 from the germline V gene are SGDLS and YYNGEE. The ends lost 4 bases at V and 6 bases at J; junction bases unmatched: 11. Unique-molecular-identifier-tagged TCR beta cDNA libraries were used. Researchers reported a few hundred thousand cDNA molecules coming from roughly 0.93 to 9.6 million T cells. TCRdb ran MiXCR on the PCR reads and lists one entry per CDR3 protein. The table lists approximately 250,000 distinct CDR3 sequences, about 38% of them singletons. Points from the study as a whole: Normalized Chao1 diversity was significantly reduced in patients versus controls. There were several TRBV segments more frequent in patients than controls, and TRBV5-6, TRBV5-1 and TRBV20-1 were among them. Strong co-clustering by F measure linked samples that shared a preparation batch.

The chain combines TRBV9 with TRBJ2-2; 8 nucleotides align to TRBD2. The clonotype was recovered from a girl between 5 and 17 years old with multiple sclerosis. The specimen was blood. The CDR3 here is CASSLPSGSGPGELFF. In DNA, the CDR3 is TGTGCCAGCAGCCTCCCCAGCGGGAGCGGTCCCGGGGAGCTGTTTTTT.